This T cell receptor beta chain was sequenced for a study of blood T cell repertoires in COVID-19. Study-wide context: Acute and convalescent COVID-19 specimens originated in the United States, Italy and Spain. From T cells, B-cell-depleted T cells, or PBMCs came the material, which was cDNA or gDNA.

Germline-derived CDR1 and CDR2 are GTSNPN and SVGIG (reference sequence). Between the trimmed V and J ends, which lost 3 bases and 8 bases, there was a span of 11 bases. The CDR3 length is 13 residues. Per the original data handling: The assay estimated nucleated cells by amplifying reference gene primers. Clones were sequenced by immunoSEQ multiplex PCR, and TCRdb holds only the in-frame ones, with some missing. V and J calls and clone size are as listed in that table; D and trimming were resolved from the DNA. The sample includes around 50,000 clones, 86% of them seen just once. This chain uses TRBV30 with TRBJ1-6; D ambiguous. The clonotype comes from a woman older than 75 with acute or convalescent COVID-19. Sequenced material: peripheral blood. The CDR3: CAWRVVRDSPLHF. The DNA of the CDR3 is TGTGCCTGGAGGGTAGTCCGTGATTCACCCCTCCACTTT.